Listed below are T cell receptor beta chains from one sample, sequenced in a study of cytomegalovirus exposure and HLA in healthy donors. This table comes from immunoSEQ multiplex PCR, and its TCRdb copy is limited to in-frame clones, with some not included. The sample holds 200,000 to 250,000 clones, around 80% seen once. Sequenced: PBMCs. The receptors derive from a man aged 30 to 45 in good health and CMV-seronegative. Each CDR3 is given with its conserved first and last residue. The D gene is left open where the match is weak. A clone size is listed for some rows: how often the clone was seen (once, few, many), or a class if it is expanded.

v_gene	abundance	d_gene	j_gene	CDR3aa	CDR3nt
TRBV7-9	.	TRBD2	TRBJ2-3	CASRDSGDYTQYF	TGTGCCAGCAGGGATAGCGGGGATTATACGCAGTATTTT
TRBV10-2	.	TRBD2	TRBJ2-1	CASRSRTSGGRDEQFF	TGCGCCAGCAGGTCGCGGACTAGCGGGGGGCGGGATGAGCAGTTCTTC
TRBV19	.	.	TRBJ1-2	CASSNAPPTGKGYGYTF	TGTGCCAGTAGTAATGCCCCCCCAACAGGGAAGGGCTATGGCTACACCTTC
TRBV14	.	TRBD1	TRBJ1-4	CASSRKWTGYEKLFF	TGTGCCAGCAGCCGAAAGTGGACAGGGTACGAAAAACTGTTTTTT
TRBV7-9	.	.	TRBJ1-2	CASSPGVYYGYTF	TGTGCCAGCAGCCCAGGGGTCTACTATGGCTACACCTTC
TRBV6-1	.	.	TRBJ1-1	CASSEGRWSNTEAFF	TGTGCCAGCAGTGAAGGGAGGTGGTCCAACACTGAAGCTTTCTTT
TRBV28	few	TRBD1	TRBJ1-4	CASSLPTGGLEKLFF	TGTGCCAGCAGCTTGCCGACAGGGGGCCTTGAAAAACTGTTTTTT
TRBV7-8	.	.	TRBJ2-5	CASSRRGGTETQYF	TGTGCCAGCAGCCGGAGGGGGGGGACGGAGACCCAGTACTTC
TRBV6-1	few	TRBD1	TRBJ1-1	CASSEWDRDENTEAFF	TGTGCCAGCAGTGAATGGGACAGGGACGAGAACACTGAAGCTTTCTTT
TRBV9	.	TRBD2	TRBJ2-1	CASSRTGGYNEQFF	TGTGCCAGCAGCCGCACGGGGGGCTACAATGAGCAGTTCTTC
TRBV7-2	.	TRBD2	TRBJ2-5	CASGTSGGWETQYF	TGTGCCAGCGGGACTAGCGGGGGGTGGGAGACCCAGTACTTC
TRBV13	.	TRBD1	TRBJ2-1	CASSSKGQIYNEQFF	TGTGCCAGCAGCTCGAAGGGACAGATCTACAATGAGCAGTTCTTC
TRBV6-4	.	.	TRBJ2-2	CASSETDTGELFF	TGTGCCAGCAGTGAGACAGACACCGGGGAGCTGTTTTTT
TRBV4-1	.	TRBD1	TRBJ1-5	CASSQEGNRGSNQPQHF	TGCGCCAGCAGCCAAGAAGGAAACAGGGGTAGCAATCAGCCCCAGCATTTT
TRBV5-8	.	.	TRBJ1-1	CASSLVGGARGEAFF	TGTGCCAGCAGCTTGGTAGGAGGGGCGCGGGGTGAAGCTTTCTTT
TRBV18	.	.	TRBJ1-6	CASSDFGRNSPLHF	TGTGCCAGCTCTGATTTCGGTCGTAATTCACCCCTCCACTTT
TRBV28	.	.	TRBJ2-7	CASSLSPPWPYEQYF	TGTGCCAGCAGTTTATCCCCGCCCTGGCCGTACGAGCAGTACTTC
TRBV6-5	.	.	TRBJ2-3	CASSYGVARTDTQYF	TGTGCCAGCAGTTACGGAGTGGCCCGCACAGATACGCAGTATTTT
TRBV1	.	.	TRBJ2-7	CTSSQDRGGYEQYF	TGCACCAGCAGCCAAGACCGGGGTGGCTACGAGCAGTACTTC
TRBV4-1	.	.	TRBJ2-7	CASSQDGPIPPSYEQYF	TGCGCCAGCAGCCAAGATGGCCCGATACCACCCTCCTACGAGCAGTACTTC
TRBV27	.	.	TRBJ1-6	CASSSQSSYNSPLHF	TGTGCCAGCAGTTCACAGAGCTCCTATAATTCACCCCTCCACTTT
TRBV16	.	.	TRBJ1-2	CASSLPLLRGGGYTF	TGTGCTAGCAGCCTTCCCCTTCTCAGGGGTGGAGGCTACACCTTC
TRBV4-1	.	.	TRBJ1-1	CASSGGPGNTEAFF	TGCGCCAGCAGTGGGGGCCCCGGGAACACTGAAGCTTTCTTT
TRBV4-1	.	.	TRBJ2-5	CASSPDRYQETQYF	TGCGCCAGCAGCCCGGACAGATACCAAGAGACCCAGTACTTC
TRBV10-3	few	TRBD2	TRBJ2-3	CAIKTSGGADTQYF	TGTGCCATCAAGACTAGCGGGGGGGCGGATACGCAGTATTTT
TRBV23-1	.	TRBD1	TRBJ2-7	CASKRQGSYEQYF	TGCGCCAGCAAAAGACAGGGTTCCTACGAGCAGTACTTC
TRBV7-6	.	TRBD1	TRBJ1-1	CASSRQGDDTEAFF	TGTGCCAGCAGCAGACAGGGGGACGACACTGAAGCTTTCTTT
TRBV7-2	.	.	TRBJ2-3	CASSHTDTQYF	TGTGCCAGCAGCCACACAGATACGCAGTATTTT
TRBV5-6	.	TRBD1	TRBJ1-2	CASSLGQDGYTF	TGTGCCAGCAGCCTTGGACAGGACGGCTACACCTTC
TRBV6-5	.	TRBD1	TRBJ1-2	CASSYEGAPPATGYTF	TGTGCCAGCAGTTACGAGGGGGCGCCGCCTGCAACTGGCTACACCTTC
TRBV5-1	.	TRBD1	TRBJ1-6	CASSFQGQDDSPLHF	TGCGCCAGCAGCTTCCAAGGACAGGATGATTCACCCCTCCACTTT
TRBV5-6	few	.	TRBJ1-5	CASSRAAGASNQPQHF	TGTGCCAGCAGCCGGGCAGCGGGGGCGAGCAATCAGCCCCAGCATTTT
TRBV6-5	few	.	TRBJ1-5	CASSYSTGQPQHF	TGTGCCAGCAGTTACTCCACCGGTCAGCCCCAGCATTTT
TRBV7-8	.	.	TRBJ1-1	CASSLSVRDTEAFF	TGTGCCAGCAGCCTTAGTGTCCGGGACACTGAAGCTTTCTTT
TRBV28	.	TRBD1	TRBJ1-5	CASSLRGQGNQPQHF	TGTGCCAGCAGTTTGAGGGGACAGGGTAACCAGCCCCAGCATTTT
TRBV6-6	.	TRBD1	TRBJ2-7	CASSGGTGNEQYF	TGTGCCAGCAGTGGGGGGACAGGGAACGAGCAGTACTTC
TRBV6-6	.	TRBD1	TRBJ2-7	CASSSRRQGSYEQYF	TGTGCCAGCAGTTCCCGAAGACAGGGTTCCTACGAGCAGTACTTC
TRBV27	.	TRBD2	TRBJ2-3	CASSLSIAPGLAGGFNTDTQYF	TGTGCCAGCAGTTTATCTATCGCGCCGGGACTAGCGGGGGGGTTCAACACAGATACGCAGTATTTT
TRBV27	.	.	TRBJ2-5	CASSSYTLDRETQYF	TGTGCCAGCAGTTCTTATACCCTGGACAGAGAGACCCAGTACTTC
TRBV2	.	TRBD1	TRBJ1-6	CASSEQGASPLHF	TGTGCCAGCAGTGAGCAGGGGGCTTCACCCCTCCACTTT
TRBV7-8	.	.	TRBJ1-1	CASSSAMNTEAFF	TGTGCCAGCAGCAGCGCGATGAACACTGAAGCTTTCTTT
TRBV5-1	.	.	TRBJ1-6	CASSLLSRQDNSPLHF	TGCGCCAGCAGCTTGCTTTCCAGACAGGATAATTCACCCCTCCACTTT
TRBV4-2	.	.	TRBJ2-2	CASSQDRGLGGELFF	TGTGCCAGCAGCCAAGATAGGGGTCTGGGCGGGGAGCTGTTTTTT
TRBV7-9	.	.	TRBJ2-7	CASSWGSFYEQYF	TGTGCCAGCAGCTGGGGCAGCTTCTACGAGCAGTACTTC
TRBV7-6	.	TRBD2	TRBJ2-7	CASSLAEVAGPNEQYF	TGTGCCAGCAGCTTAGCGGAGGTAGCGGGGCCTAACGAGCAGTACTTC
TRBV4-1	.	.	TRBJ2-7	CASSQDAPGTYEQYF	TGCGCCAGCAGCCAAGACGCCCCAGGGACCTACGAGCAGTACTTC
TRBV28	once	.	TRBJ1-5	CASSLIRGNQPQHF	TGTGCCAGCAGTTTGATTCGGGGCAATCAGCCCCAGCATTTT
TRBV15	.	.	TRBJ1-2	CATSREEDYGYTF	TGTGCCACCAGCAGGGAGGAAGACTATGGCTACACCTTC
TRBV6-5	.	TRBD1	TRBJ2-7	CASSYGTGRSYEQYF	TGTGCCAGCAGTTACGGGACAGGCCGCTCCTACGAGCAGTACTTC
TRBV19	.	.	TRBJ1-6	CASSDRQDSPLHF	TGTGCCAGTAGCGACCGACAAGATTCACCCCTCCACTTT
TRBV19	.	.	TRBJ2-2	CASIAARGRNTGELFF	TGTGCCAGTATAGCGGCCCGGGGAAGGAACACCGGGGAGCTGTTTTTT
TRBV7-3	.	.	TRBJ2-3	CASSLDRGDTQYF	TGTGCCAGCAGCTTAGACCGGGGAGATACGCAGTATTTT
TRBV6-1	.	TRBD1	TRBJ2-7	CASSEAAGTGIYEQYF	TGTGCCAGCAGTGAAGCGGCCGGGACAGGGATCTACGAGCAGTACTTC
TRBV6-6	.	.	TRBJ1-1	CASSYSRARGTEAFF	TGTGCCAGCAGTTACTCGCGGGCCCGAGGGACTGAAGCTTTCTTT
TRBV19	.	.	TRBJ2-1	CASSGPPGLDLYNEQFF	TGTGCCAGTAGTGGTCCCCCGGGACTTGATCTATACAATGAGCAGTTCTTC
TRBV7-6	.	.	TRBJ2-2	CASSLVPIATVIAGELFF	TGTGCCAGCAGCTTAGTACCCATTGCGACAGTTATAGCCGGGGAGCTGTTTTTT